Sequencing of this T cell receptor beta chain was carried out in a study of T cells expressing NK-cell markers. Germline V lookup: CDR1 SGHVS, CDR2 FQNEAQ. The CDR3 sequence is 15 residues long. Study outcomes and limitations: The share of CD8+ T cells held by dominant NKG2C+ clonotypes was about 1.0-8% in about six donors. The HCMV specificity of the expanded NKG2C+ T cell clones stayed unresolved. A few donors showed these clonotypes also leading the CD3+CD56-NKG2C+ fraction.

Of note for this clonotype: Antigen specificity is unknown.

Reanalyzing the 5' RACE reads, TCRdb keeps one entry per CDR3 protein, without DNA. The sample has 140,000 or so distinct CDR3 sequences. The chain uses TRBV7-8 and TRBJ2-1; without DNA, the TCRdb call of TRBD1 cannot be checked. Specimen: blood T cells: a sorted CD56 or NKG2C T cell subset, CD4+ or CD8+ T cells, or bulk PBMC T cells (not recorded which). The TCR sequence derives from a man younger than 35 in good health. CDR3 sequence reads: CASSLPTGVGNEQFF.